This note documents a single T cell receptor beta chain sequence. Its target is not known. This sample is part of a study of cytomegalovirus exposure and HLA in healthy donors. Study observations and caveats: A link between a missense DCLRE1C variant and TCR beta V- and J-gene trimming emerged from a later analysis. The availability of immune exposure information extended only to CMV serostatus.

The PCR was carried out with 60 Vbeta primers and 13 Jbeta primers. Using immunoSEQ multiplex PCR, the repertoire was profiled, and TCRdb retains in-frame clones only, with some absent. The data show about 140,000 clones, 70% to 85% seen once. This CDR3 contains 14 residues. Trimming cost V 5 bases and J 3 bases, with 12 bases left between them. Germline V gene data show CDR1 as SGHTS and CDR2 as YDEGEE. The sample taken for sequencing was PBMCs. The clonotype was recovered from a man under 40 in good health and CMV-seropositive. The chain is built from TRBV5-8 and TRBJ1-5; D perhaps matches TRBD1 (6 bases). The CDR3 loop is CASRRQGFNQPQHF. CDR3 DNA: TGTGCCAGCAGACGCCAGGGGTTCAATCAGCCCCAGCATTTT.